These T cell receptor beta chains were read from a single sample in a study of control samples from healthy donors and cancer patients. Measured with immunoSEQ multiplex PCR; TCRdb has only the in-frame clones, and not every one. The sample shows 150,000 or so clones, more than 85% of them seen only once. The sequencing sample was made of blood. These TCRs come from a woman in her thirties in good health. Each CDR3 is given with its conserved first and last residue. A D gene is named only where the DNA matches it firmly. Size is stated for part of the rows, as once, few or many counts, or as a class when the clone is expanded.

j_call cdr3_length v_call clone_size d_call cdr3_nt cdr3_aa
TRBJ2-2 11 TRBV7-2 . . TGTGCCAGCCGTACAGCCGGGGAGCTGTTTTTT CASRTAGELFF
TRBJ1-5 15 TRBV5-8 once TRBD1 TGTGCCAGCAGCCCCCGGGACAGAATCAATCAGCCCCAGCATTTT CASSPRDRINQPQHF
TRBJ2-6 18 TRBV11-2 . . TGTGCCAGCAGCCCACCCTCGGGTGGCCGCTCTGGGGCCAACGTCCTGACTTTC CASSPPSGGRSGANVLTF
TRBJ2-5 15 TRBV7-6 . . TGTGCCAGCAGCCCGCGACTAGAACTCCAAGAGACCCAGTACTTC CASSPRLELQETQYF
TRBJ2-5 12 TRBV2 . TRBD2 TGTGCCAGCTCACTAGCGGAAGAGACCCAGTACTTC CASSLAEETQYF
TRBJ1-5 14 TRBV5-1 . TRBD1 TGCGCCAGCAGCTTAGGACAGGGTACTCAGCCCCAGCATTTT CASSLGQGTQPQHF
TRBJ2-5 12 TRBV12-3/TRBV12-4 . . TGTGCCAGCGCCCGGGGTCAAGAGACCCAGTACTTC CASARGQETQYF
TRBJ2-2 18 TRBV5-1 . TRBD1 TGCGCCAGCAGCTCAACAGGGGGCTGGGGCTCAGCCACCGGGGAGCTGTTTTTT CASSSTGGWGSATGELFF
TRBJ1-5 14 TRBV28 . . TGTGCCAGCAGTTTTTTAGGGAGTTATCAGCCCCAGCATTTT CASSFLGSYQPQHF
TRBJ2-7 11 TRBV7-9 . . TGTGCCAGCAGCTCCCACAACGAGCAGTACTTC CASSSHNEQYF
TRBJ2-2 15 TRBV11-2 . . TGTGCCATCAACATGGTCAGGCGTTACACCGGGGAGCTGTTTTTT CAINMVRRYTGELFF
TRBJ1-5 17 TRBV12-2 . . TGTGCAAGTCGCTTAGCGAGACTAAGAGGGGTGAGTCAGCCCCAGCATTTT CASRLARLRGVSQPQHF
TRBJ1-4 15 TRBV14 few . TGTGCCAGCAGCCAAGATGGAAGGTTGCCTGAAAAACTGTTTTTT CASSQDGRLPEKLFF
TRBJ2-3 17 TRBV9 . TRBD2 TGTGCCAGCAGCGCGGGACTAGGCCCGAGGGGGACAGATACGCAGTATTTT CASSAGLGPRGTDTQYF
TRBJ2-1 15 TRBV28 . . TGTGCCAGCAGATCCCCGGGACCTGAGCGCAATGAGCAGTTCTTC CASRSPGPERNEQFF
TRBJ2-5 12 TRBV28 . TRBD1 TGTGCCAGCAGGACAGGGGAAGAGACCCAGTACTTC CASRTGEETQYF
TRBJ2-1 14 TRBV25-1 . . TGTGCCAGCAGTGAATCGGGAGCTTACAATGAGCAGTTCTTC CASSESGAYNEQFF
TRBJ2-1 15 TRBV4-2 . TRBD2 TGTGCCAGCAGCCAAGATACTAGCGGGAGCTATGAGCAGTTCTTC CASSQDTSGSYEQFF
TRBJ2-5 13 TRBV19 . TRBD1 TGTGCCAGTAAGGACAGGTACCAAGAGACCCAGTACTTC CASKDRYQETQYF
TRBJ1-1 15 TRBV5-1 once . TGCGCCAGCAGCTTAGGAGTTCTGAGTGACACTGAAGCTTTCTTT CASSLGVLSDTEAFF
TRBJ2-1 14 TRBV7-2 . TRBD2 TGTGCCAGCAGTCACGATAGCGGGAATAATGAGCAGTTCTTC CASSHDSGNNEQFF
TRBJ1-2 16 TRBV7-6 few . TGTGCCAGCAGCTTAGGGGCAGGGAAAGCTAACTATGGCTACACCTTC CASSLGAGKANYGYTF
TRBJ1-5 17 TRBV27 . TRBD1 TGTGCCAGCAGTTTATCCTGGGCCAGGGGGCAGATTCAGCCCCAGCATTTT CASSLSWARGQIQPQHF
TRBJ2-2 16 TRBV30 . . TGTGCCTGGAGTACCTTCCGGGCCCTTTTCACCGGGGAGCTGTTTTTT CAWSTFRALFTGELFF
TRBJ2-3 17 TRBV7-7 . TRBD1 TGTGCTAGCAGCTTAGCGCTTCAAGGGGGCACCACAGATACGCAGTATTTT CASSLALQGGTTDTQYF
TRBJ2-7 11 TRBV3-1/TRBV3-2 . . TGTGCCAGCAGCCAAGTGAACGAGCAGTACTTC CASSQVNEQYF
TRBJ2-1 16 TRBV12-5 . TRBD1 TGTGCTAGTGGTTCAAGGACAGGCCCTGCTGAGAATGAGCAGTTCTTC CASGSRTGPAENEQFF
TRBJ2-7 15 TRBV4-1 . TRBD1 TGCGCCAGCAGCCAACCCGGGACAGGGAATGGCGAGCAGTACTTC CASSQPGTGNGEQYF
TRBJ2-1 15 TRBV6-5 . TRBD1 TGTGCCAGCAGTCTTGACAGGGAGTACCTGAATGAGCAGTTCTTC CASSLDREYLNEQFF
TRBJ2-1 14 TRBV27 . TRBD1 TGTGCCAGCAGTTTGGTGACAGGGGCAAATGAGCAGTTCTTC CASSLVTGANEQFF
TRBJ1-5 15 TRBV28 . TRBD1 TGTGCCAGCAGGCCAACGGGACAGGGAAGGAAGCCCCAGCATTTT CASRPTGQGRKPQHF
TRBJ2-7 11 TRBV14 . . TGTGCCAGCAGCCCAGGGGTTGAGCAGTACTTC CASSPGVEQYF
TRBJ2-1 13 TRBV7-3 . . TGTGCCAGCAGCCCCTCTTTTGGGGGTGAGCAGTTCTTC CASSPSFGGEQFF
TRBJ2-5 16 TRBV5-4 once . TGTGCCAGCAGCTTGGTGGCCGGACACAGCGGGGAGACCCAGTACTTC CASSLVAGHSGETQYF
TRBJ2-5 15 TRBV15 . TRBD1 TGTGCCACCAGCAGTGAAGACAGGGCCCAAGAGACCCAGTACTTC CATSSEDRAQETQYF
TRBJ2-2 16 TRBV9 once TRBD1 TGTGCCAGCAGCGTAGACCAGGGGGCCGCTACCGGGGAGCTGTTTTTT CASSVDQGAATGELFF
TRBJ2-1 14 TRBV28 . TRBD2 TGTGCCAGCACCTATAGCGGGCCGGACAATGAGCAGTTCTTC CASTYSGPDNEQFF
TRBJ2-1 17 TRBV18 . TRBD2 TGTGCCAGCTCACTCGGGACTAGCGGGATGATCGGGGGCGAGCAGTTCTTC CASSLGTSGMIGGEQFF
TRBJ2-7 16 TRBV15 . . TGTGCCACCAGCAGAGATCGGGGCCGAAGCTCCTACGAGCAGTACTTC CATSRDRGRSSYEQYF
TRBJ2-7 13 TRBV7-2 . . TGTGCCAGCAGCTTAGAGTTGTCTTACGAGCAGTACTTC CASSLELSYEQYF
TRBJ2-3 13 TRBV24-1 once . TGTGCCACCAGTTACCGCGGCACAGATACGCAGTATTTT CATSYRGTDTQYF
TRBJ2-7 15 TRBV6-2/TRBV6-3 . . TGTGCCAGCAGTTACGGGCTAGCGAGCGGCTACGAGCAGTACTTC CASSYGLASGYEQYF
TRBJ2-7 11 TRBV7-2 few . TGTGCCAGCAGCTCCAGATACGAGCAGTACTTC CASSSRYEQYF
TRBJ2-7 15 TRBV4-1 . TRBD1 TGCGCCAGCACCAGAGTGGGACAGGGGACCTACGAGCAGTACTTC CASTRVGQGTYEQYF
TRBJ1-4 15 TRBV28 . TRBD1 TGTGCCAGCAACACAGGGGCCCGCACTAATGAAAAACTGTTTTTT CASNTGARTNEKLFF
TRBJ2-7 16 TRBV7-2 . TRBD2 TGTGCCAGCAGCTTAGCGGGAGCGGGAGGGGCCTACGAGCAGTACTTC CASSLAGAGGAYEQYF
TRBJ1-1 19 TRBV5-5 . . TGTGCCAGCAGCTTGGAATATTGGAAACAAAAATACATGAACACTGAAGCTTTCTTT CASSLEYWKQKYMNTEAFF
TRBJ1-5 17 TRBV4-1 . . TGCGCCAGCAGCCAAGAAAGGAGTAACGGGGGCAATCAGCCCCAGCATTTT CASSQERSNGGNQPQHF
TRBJ2-7 15 TRBV28 . TRBD2 TGTGCCAGCAGTTTGACCGTAGCGGGAGAAGTCGAGCAGTACTTC CASSLTVAGEVEQYF
TRBJ1-2 13 TRBV12-3/TRBV12-4 . . TGTGCCAGCAGTCAGACAGTTTCTTATGGCTACACCTTC CASSQTVSYGYTF
TRBJ2-7 18 TRBV28 . TRBD2 TGTGCCAGCAGTTTCCCGGCTAGCGGGAGGGACAGCTCCTACGAGCAGTACTTC CASSFPASGRDSSYEQYF
TRBJ2-1 15 TRBV25-1 . . TGTGCCAGCAGTGTCCCTAGTTCCGCCTACAATGAGCAGTTCTTC CASSVPSSAYNEQFF
TRBJ2-7 14 TRBV28 once TRBD1 TGTGCCAGCAGGGGACAGGGGCAATCCTACGAGCAGTACTTC CASRGQGQSYEQYF
TRBJ2-3 15 TRBV7-9 . TRBD2 TGTGCCAGCAGCAAGTATAGCGGGAGCACAGATACGCAGTATTTT CASSKYSGSTDTQYF
TRBJ2-3 16 TRBV5-4 . TRBD1 TGTGCCAGCAGCTTACTGGGACAGGGAGGGACAGATACGCAGTATTTT CASSLLGQGGTDTQYF
TRBJ2-3 15 TRBV7-2 . . TGTGCCAGCAGCTTAGGCGGAACTAGCACAGATACGCAGTATTTT CASSLGGTSTDTQYF
TRBJ2-5 14 TRBV28 . . TGTGCCAGCAGTTTATATAACGTTCAAGAGACCCAGTACTTC CASSLYNVQETQYF
TRBJ2-3 14 TRBV30 . . TGTGCCTGGAGTGTACGGACTATCACAGATACGCAGTATTTT CAWSVRTITDTQYF
TRBJ1-4 15 TRBV19 . . TGTGCCAGTAGTGATGGGGGTGCCGGGTATGAAAAACTGTTTTTT CASSDGGAGYEKLFF